These T cell receptor beta chains were read from a single sample in a study of control samples from healthy donors and cancer patients. TCRdb's copy holds only in-frame clones and misses some; the assay was immunoSEQ multiplex PCR. The data show 200,000 or so clones, about 93% seen once. Source material: blood. The source is a man aged 45-65 years in good health. Both conserved end residues are part of each CDR3.

CASSSGGIYGYTF	13	TRBV6-5	TRBJ1-2
CASSLRQGGGYTF	13	TRBV5-6	TRBJ1-2
CASSSGGARKTDTQYF	16	TRBV5-4	TRBJ2-3
CASSNSGSGTEAFF	14	TRBV6-5	TRBJ1-1
CASSFTTSGGIRFF	14	TRBV7-3	TRBJ2-1
CASSPQKGRFEAFF	14	TRBV2	TRBJ1-1
CASSLDRGNYGYTF	14	TRBV7-9	TRBJ1-2
CASSRDRLNTGELFF	15	TRBV10-1	TRBJ2-2
CASMGPDDGELFF	13	TRBV28	TRBJ2-2
CASSLEAPGGTEAFF	15	TRBV5-8	TRBJ1-1
CASSSQLAGGTDTQYF	16	TRBV11-3	TRBJ2-3
CASSPRVGNGYTF	13	TRBV6-5	TRBJ1-2
CASSLGIAGSSPQETQYF	18	TRBV7-6	TRBJ2-5
CSAPGSGGYTF	11	TRBV20-1	TRBJ1-2
CASSIIRWGYYEQYF	15	TRBV19	TRBJ2-7
CASTPAGANTGELFF	15	TRBV19	TRBJ2-2
CASSKRDSKTQYF	13	TRBV27	TRBJ2-5
CATLKGGGEKLFF	13	TRBV2	TRBJ1-4
CASSDGRGWVYEQYF	15	TRBV27	TRBJ2-7
CASSPYRPGTSGRQYF	16	TRBV7-2	TRBJ2-7
CASSYSLAAPYEQYF	15	TRBV6-5	TRBJ2-7
CASSSTSGLRTQYF	14	TRBV7-2	TRBJ2-3
CASSPRGGLYTDTQYF	16	TRBV7-4	TRBJ2-3
CASSFRTPNTEAFF	14	TRBV28	TRBJ1-1
CASSLGASGGTEAFF	15	TRBV11-3	TRBJ1-1
CASSPSLGAGMGNYGYTF	18	TRBV28	TRBJ1-2
CATSNPGTRNQPQHF	15	TRBV24-1	TRBJ1-5
CAITPGRNSGFYGYTF	16	TRBV10-3	TRBJ1-2
CASSLGGTQYGYTF	14	TRBV5-4	TRBJ1-2
CASTRRTRERAFF	13	TRBV28	TRBJ1-1
CASSTLANEQFF	12	TRBV7-6	TRBJ2-1
CASSTGTGGSYNEQFF	16	TRBV30	TRBJ2-1
CASSLAGAVEAFF	13	TRBV5-1	TRBJ1-1
CASSRQTYEQYF	12	TRBV7-8	TRBJ2-7
CSVRGDSEAFF	11	TRBV20-1	TRBJ1-1
CASSLIPGTGGHEQYF	16	TRBV28	TRBJ2-7
CASSVQGPNTEAFF	14	TRBV3-1/TRBV3-2	TRBJ1-1
CASSVAWSAEAFF	13	TRBV9	TRBJ1-1
CASSPLPRTDTQYF	14	TRBV18	TRBJ2-3
CASSLVPGAMNTEAFF	16	TRBV5-1	TRBJ1-1
CASSYSGVEAFF	12	TRBV6-6	TRBJ1-1
CASSQGGGGNQPQHF	15	TRBV6-5	TRBJ1-5
CAWSNRDNAFF	11	TRBV30	TRBJ1-1
CASSLGSGGYYGYTF	15	TRBV5-1	TRBJ1-2
CAGEDNNYGYTF	12	TRBV2	TRBJ1-2
CASSYNTDVSYEQYF	15	TRBV5-1	TRBJ2-7